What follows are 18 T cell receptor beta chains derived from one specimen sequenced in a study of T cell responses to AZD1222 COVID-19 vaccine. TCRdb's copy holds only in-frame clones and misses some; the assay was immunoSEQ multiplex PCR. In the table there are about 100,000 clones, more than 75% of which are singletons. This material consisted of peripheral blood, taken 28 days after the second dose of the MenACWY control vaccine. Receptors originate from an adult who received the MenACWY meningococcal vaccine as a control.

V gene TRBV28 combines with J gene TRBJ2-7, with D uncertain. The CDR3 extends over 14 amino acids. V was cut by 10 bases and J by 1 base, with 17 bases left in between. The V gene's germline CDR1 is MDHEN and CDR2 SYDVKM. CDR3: CATQPGALSYEQYF. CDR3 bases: TGTGCCACCCAGCCTGGAGCGCTTTCCTACGAGCAGTACTTC.

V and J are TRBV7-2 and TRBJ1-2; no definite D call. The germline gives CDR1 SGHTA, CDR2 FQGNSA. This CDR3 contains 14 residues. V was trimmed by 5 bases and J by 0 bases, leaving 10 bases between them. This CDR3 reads CASSTRGTNYGYTF. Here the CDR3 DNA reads TGTGCCAGCAGCACCCGAGGAACTAACTATGGCTACACCTTC.

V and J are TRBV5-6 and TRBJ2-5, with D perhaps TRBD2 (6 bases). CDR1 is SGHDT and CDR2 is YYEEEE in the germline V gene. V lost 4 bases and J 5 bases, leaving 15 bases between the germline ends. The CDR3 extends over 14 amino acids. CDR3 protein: CASSIQAGGETQYF. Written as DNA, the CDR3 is TGTGCCAGCAGCATACAGGCTGGGGGGGAGACCCAGTACTTC.

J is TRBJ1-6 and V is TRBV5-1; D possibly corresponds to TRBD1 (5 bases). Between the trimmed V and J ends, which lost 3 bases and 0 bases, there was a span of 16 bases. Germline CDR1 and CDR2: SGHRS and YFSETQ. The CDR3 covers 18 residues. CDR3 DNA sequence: TGCGCCAGCAGCTGCCTTCGGGACCATGACTCCTATAATTCACCCCTCCACTTT. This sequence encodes CASSCLRDHDSYNSPLHF.

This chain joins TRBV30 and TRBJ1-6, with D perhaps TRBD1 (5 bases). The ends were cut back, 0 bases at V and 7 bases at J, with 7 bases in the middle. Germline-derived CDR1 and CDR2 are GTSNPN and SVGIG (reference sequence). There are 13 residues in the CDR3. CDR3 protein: CAWSVNRNSPLHF. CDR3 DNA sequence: TGTGCCTGGAGTGTTAACAGGAATTCACCCCTCCACTTT.

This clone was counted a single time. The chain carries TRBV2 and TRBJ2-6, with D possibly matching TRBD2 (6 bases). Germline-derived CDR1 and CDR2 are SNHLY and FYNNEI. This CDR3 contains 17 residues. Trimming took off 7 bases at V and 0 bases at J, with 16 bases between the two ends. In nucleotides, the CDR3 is TGTGCCAGCATGGCTTGGGGGGACCGCTCTGGGGCCAACGTCCTGACTTTC. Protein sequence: CASMAWGDRSGANVLTF. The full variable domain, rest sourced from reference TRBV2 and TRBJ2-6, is EPEVTQTPSHQVTQMGQEVILRCVPISNHLYFYWYRQILGQKVEFLVSFYNNEISEKSEIFDDQFSVERPDGSNFTLKIRSTKLEDSAMYFCASMAWGDRSGANVLTFGAGSRLTVL.

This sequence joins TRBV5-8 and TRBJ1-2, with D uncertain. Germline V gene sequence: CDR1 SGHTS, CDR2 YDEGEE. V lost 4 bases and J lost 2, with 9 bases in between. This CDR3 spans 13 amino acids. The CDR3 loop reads CASSRTINYGYTF. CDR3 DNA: TGTGCCAGCAGCCGGACCATAAACTATGGCTACACCTTC.

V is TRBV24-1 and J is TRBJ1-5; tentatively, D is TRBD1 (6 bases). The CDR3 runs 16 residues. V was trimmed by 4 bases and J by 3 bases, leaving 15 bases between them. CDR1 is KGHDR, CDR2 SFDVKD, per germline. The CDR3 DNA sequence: TGTGCCACCAGTGAACAGGGATTTGGCGTCAATCAGCCCCAGCATTTT. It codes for CATSEQGFGVNQPQHF.

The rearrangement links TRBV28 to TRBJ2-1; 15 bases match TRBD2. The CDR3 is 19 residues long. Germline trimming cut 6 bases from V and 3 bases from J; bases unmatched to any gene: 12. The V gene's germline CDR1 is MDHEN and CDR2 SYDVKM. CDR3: CASSPSGTSGGRVYNEQFF. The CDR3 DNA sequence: TGTGCCAGCAGCCCCTCCGGGACTAGCGGGGGGAGGGTCTACAATGAGCAGTTCTTC. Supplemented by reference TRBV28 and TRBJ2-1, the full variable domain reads DVKVTQSSRYLVKRTGEKVFLECVQDMDHENMFWYRQDPGLGLRLIYFSYDVKMKEKGDIPEGYSVSREKKERFSLILESASTNQTSMYLCASSPSGTSGGRVYNEQFFGPGTRLTVL.

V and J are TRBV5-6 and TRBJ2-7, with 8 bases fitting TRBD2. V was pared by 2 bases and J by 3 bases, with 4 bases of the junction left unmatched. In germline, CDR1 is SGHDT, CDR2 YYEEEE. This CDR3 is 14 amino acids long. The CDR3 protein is CASSLRGGRYEQYF. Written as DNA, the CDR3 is TGTGCCAGCAGCTTACGGGGGGGCCGCTACGAGCAGTACTTC.

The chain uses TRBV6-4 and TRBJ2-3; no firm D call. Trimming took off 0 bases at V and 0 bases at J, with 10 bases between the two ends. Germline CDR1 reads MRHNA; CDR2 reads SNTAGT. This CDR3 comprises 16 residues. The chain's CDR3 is CASSDSGGASTDTQYF. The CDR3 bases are TGTGCCAGCAGTGACTCAGGCGGAGCAAGCACAGATACGCAGTATTTT.

CDR3 sequence reads: CASSFSRLYGYTF. Here the CDR3 DNA reads TGTGCCAGCAGTTTCTCTCGGCTCTATGGCTACACCTTC. This chain connects TRBV28 to TRBJ1-2; D is unclear. Germline CDR1 MDHEN, CDR2 SYDVKM. The CDR3 sequence is 13 residues long. V shed 3 bases and J shed 4 bases, with 9 bases lying between them.

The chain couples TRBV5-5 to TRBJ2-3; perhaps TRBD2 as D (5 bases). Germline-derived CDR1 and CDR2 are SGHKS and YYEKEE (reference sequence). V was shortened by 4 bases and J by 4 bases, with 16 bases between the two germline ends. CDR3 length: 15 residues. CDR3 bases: TGTGCCAGCAGCCCCCCACTAGGAAGTCCAGATACGCAGTATTTT. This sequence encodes CASSPPLGSPDTQYF.

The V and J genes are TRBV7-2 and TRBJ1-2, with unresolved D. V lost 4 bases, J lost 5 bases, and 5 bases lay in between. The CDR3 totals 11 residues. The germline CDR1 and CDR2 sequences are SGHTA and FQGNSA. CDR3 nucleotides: TGTGCCAGCAGCTCCTTTTATGGCTACACCTTC. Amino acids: CASSSFYGYTF.

For the CDR3, the DNA is TGTGCCAGCAGTTCCACCCGCTCCGGGACCTTTAGGGAGACCCAGTACTTC. Its protein product is CASSSTRSGTFRETQYF. The chain is built from TRBV28 and TRBJ2-5, with D perhaps given as TRBD1 or TRBD2 (5 bases each). The ends were cut back, 4 bases at V and 5 bases at J, with 23 bases in the middle. The CDR3 is 17 residues long. Germline lookup yields CDR1 MDHEN and CDR2 SYDVKM.

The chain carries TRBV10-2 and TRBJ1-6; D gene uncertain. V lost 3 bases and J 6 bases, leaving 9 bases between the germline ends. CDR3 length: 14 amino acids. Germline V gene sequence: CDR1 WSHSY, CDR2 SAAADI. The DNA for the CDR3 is TGCGCCAGCAGTGACAACGGAGGTAATTCACCCCTCCACTTT. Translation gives CASSDNGGNSPLHF.

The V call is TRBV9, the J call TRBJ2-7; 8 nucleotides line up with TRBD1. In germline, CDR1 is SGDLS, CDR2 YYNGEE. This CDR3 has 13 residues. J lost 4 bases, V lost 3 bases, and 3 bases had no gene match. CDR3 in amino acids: CASSGTGQYEQYF. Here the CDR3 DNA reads TGTGCCAGCAGCGGGACAGGGCAGTACGAGCAGTACTTC.

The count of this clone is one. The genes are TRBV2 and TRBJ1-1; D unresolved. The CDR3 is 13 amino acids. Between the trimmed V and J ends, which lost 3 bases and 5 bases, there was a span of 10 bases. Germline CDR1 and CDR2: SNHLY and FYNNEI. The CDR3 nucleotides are TGTGCCAGCAGTGAGGACTGGGGTACTGAAGCTTTCTTT. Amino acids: CASSEDWGTEAFF. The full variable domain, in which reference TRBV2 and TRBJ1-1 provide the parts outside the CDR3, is EPEVTQTPSHQVTQMGQEVILRCVPISNHLYFYWYRQILGQKVEFLVSFYNNEISEKSEIFDDQFSVERPDGSNFTLKIRSTKLEDSAMYFCASSEDWGTEAFFGQGTRLTVV.